One T cell receptor (beta chain) is described in this entry. This entry belongs to a study of beta chain features in type 1 diabetes. Germline V gene data show CDR1 as SGHRS and CDR2 as YFSETQ. This CDR3 spans 17 amino acids. V was clipped by 4 bases and J by 10 bases; unmatched bases: 17. Every donor provided one heparinised blood draw, which averaged around 110 mL. Isolated RNA was reverse transcribed in full, so expressed TCRB transcripts were sequenced. TCRdb's copy holds only in-frame clones and misses some; the assay was immunoSEQ multiplex PCR. The table lists roughly 300,000 clones, 8% of them singletons, with around 0.44% in the top ten.

The sample comprised central memory CD4+ T cells from blood. The genes are TRBV5-1 and TRBJ1-4, with 9 bases aligning to TRBD1. The clonotype comes from a woman aged 18-29 years in good health. DNA of the CDR3: TGCGCCAGCAGCCCGGGACAGGGTGGGGCCCCAGGCGGAAAACTGTTTTTT. This translates into CASSPGQGGAPGGKLFF.